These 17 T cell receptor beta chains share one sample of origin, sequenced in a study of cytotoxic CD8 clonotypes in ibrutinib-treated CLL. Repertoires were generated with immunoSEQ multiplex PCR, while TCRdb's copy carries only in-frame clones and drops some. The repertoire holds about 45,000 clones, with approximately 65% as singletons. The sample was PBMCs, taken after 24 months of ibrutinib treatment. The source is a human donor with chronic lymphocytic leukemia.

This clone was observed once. The CDR3 is CASSRGGDTQYF. The DNA for the CDR3 is TGTGCCAGCAGTCGTGGTGGCGATACGCAGTATTTT. The chain recombines TRBV4-2 with TRBJ2-3; D gene ambiguous. Germline V CDR1 and CDR2: LGHNA, YNFKEQ. Trimming shortened V by 6 bases and J by 6 bases, and 10 bases separated the two germline ends. This CDR3 spans 12 amino acids.

The CDR3 here is CASSSPGGVNTEAFF. The CDR3 nucleotides read TGCGCCAGCAGCTCACCCGGTGGGGTGAACACTGAAGCTTTCTTT. The V gene is TRBV4-1, the J gene TRBJ1-1; D gene ambiguous. The CDR3 loop spans 15 amino acids. Germline CDR1 MGHRA, CDR2 YSYEKL. V was cut by 5 bases and J by 0 bases, with 13 bases left in between.

CDR3 bases: TGTGCCAGCAGCTTAACCGGCAGCTCCTACGAGCAGTACTTC. Translated, it gives CASSLTGSSYEQYF. The V call is TRBV7-9, the J call TRBJ2-7; D gene ambiguous. The V and J ends lost 2 bases and 0 bases respectively, with 8 bases between them. Germline assignment: CDR1 SEHNR and CDR2 FQNEAQ (reference sequence). CDR3 size: 14 residues.

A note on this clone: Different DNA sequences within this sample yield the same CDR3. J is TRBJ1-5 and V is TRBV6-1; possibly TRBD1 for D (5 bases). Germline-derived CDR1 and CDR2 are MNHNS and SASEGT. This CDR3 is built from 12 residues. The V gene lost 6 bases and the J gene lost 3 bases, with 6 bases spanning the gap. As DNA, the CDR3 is TGTGCCAGCAGGGACAACAATCAGCCCCAGCATTTT. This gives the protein CASRDNNQPQHF.

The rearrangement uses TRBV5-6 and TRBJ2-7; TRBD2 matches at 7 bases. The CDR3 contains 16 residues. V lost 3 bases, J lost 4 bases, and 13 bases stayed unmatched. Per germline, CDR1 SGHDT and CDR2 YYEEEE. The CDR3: CASSSDLGVGRYEQYF. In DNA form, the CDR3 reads TGTGCCAGCAGCTCCGACCTTGGGGTCGGGAGGTACGAGCAGTACTTC.

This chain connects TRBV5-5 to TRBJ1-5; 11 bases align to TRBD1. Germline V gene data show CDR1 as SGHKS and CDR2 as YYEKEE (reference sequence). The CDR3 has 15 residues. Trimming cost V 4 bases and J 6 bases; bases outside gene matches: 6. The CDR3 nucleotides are TGTGCCAGCAGCGCAGGGACAGGGGGAAGTCAGCCCCAGCATTTT. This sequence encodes CASSAGTGGSQPQHF.

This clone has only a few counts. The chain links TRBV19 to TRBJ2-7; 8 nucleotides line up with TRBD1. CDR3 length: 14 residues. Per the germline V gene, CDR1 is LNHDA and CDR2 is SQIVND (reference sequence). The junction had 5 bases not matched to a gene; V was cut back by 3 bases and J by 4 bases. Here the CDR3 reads CASSMAGQGYEQYF. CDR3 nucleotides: TGTGCCAGTAGTATGGCAGGACAGGGATACGAGCAGTACTTC.

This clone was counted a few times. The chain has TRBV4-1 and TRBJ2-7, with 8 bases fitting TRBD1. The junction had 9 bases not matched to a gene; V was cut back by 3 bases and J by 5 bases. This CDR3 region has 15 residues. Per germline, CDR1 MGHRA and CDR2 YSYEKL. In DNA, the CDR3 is TGCGCCAGCAGCCAGCTACTGACAGGGGTCCACGAGCAGTACTTC. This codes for CASSQLLTGVHEQYF.

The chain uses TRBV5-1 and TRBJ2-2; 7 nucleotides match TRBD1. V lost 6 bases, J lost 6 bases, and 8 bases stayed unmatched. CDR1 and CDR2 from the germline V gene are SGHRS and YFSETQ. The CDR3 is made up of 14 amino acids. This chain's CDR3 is CASKHRGFPGELFF. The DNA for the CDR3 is TGCGCCAGCAAACACAGGGGTTTCCCCGGGGAGCTGTTTTTT.

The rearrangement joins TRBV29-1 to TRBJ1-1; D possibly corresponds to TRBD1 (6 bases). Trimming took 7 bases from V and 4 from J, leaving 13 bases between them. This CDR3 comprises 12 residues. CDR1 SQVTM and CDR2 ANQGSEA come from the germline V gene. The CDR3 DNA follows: TGCAGCGCCATGAGGGGGGGCACTGAAGCTTTCTTT. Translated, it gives CSAMRGGTEAFF.

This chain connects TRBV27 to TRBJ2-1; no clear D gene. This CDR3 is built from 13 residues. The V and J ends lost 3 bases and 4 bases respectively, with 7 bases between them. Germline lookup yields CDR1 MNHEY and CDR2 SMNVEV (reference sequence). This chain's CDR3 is CASSFNGYNEQFF. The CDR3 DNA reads TGTGCCAGCAGTTTTAACGGGTACAATGAGCAGTTCTTC.

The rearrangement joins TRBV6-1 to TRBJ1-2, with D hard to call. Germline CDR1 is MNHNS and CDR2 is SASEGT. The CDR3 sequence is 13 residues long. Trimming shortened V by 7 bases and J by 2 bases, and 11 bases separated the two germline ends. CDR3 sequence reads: CASILTLNYGYTF. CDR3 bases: TGTGCCAGCATACTCACCCTAAACTATGGCTACACCTTC.

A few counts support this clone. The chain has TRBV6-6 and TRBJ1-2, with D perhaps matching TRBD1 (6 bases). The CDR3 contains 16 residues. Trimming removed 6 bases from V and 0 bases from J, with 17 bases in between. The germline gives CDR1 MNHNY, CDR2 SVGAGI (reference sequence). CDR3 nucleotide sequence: TGTGCCAGCAGCGATTTAGGACAGCCCGCTAACTATGGCTACACCTTC. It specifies CASSDLGQPANYGYTF.

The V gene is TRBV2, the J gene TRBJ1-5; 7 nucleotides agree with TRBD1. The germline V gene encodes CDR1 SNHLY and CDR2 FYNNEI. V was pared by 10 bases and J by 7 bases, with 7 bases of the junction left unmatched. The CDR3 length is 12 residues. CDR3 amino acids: CATRGEGQPQHF. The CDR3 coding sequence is TGTGCCACCAGGGGGGAGGGGCAGCCCCAGCATTTT.

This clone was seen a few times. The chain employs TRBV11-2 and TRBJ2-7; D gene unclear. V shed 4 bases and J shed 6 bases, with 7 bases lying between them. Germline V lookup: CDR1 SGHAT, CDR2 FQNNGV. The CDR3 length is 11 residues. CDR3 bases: TGTGCCAGCAGCTCTAGTGGCGAGCAGTACTTC. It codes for CASSSSGEQYF.

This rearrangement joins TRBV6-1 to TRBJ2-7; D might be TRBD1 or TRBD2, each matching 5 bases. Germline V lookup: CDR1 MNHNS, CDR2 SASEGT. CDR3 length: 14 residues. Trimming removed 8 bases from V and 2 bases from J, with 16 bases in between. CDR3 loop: CASGWVGETYEQYF. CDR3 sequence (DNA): TGTGCCAGCGGGTGGGTGGGGGAAACCTACGAGCAGTACTTC.

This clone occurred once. The CDR3 here is CSGRGGASNEQFF. The CDR3 bases are TGCAGCGGCCGAGGCGGGGCCAGCAATGAGCAGTTCTTC. The chain joins TRBV29-1 to TRBJ2-1; TRBD2 is a possible D gene (6 bases). Germline-derived CDR1 and CDR2 are SQVTM and ANQGSEA. This CDR3 contains 13 residues. The ends were cut back, 7 bases at V and 6 bases at J, with 16 bases in the middle.